This T cell receptor (beta chain) comes out of a study of regulatory T cells in long-lasting Graves disease. For the study at large: Under 3 months of antithyroid drugs had been taken by newly diagnosed Graves' patients. Study-level findings and limits: Favoring TRBV28, TRBJ1-2 and TRBJ2-5 was a feature seen in persistent disease. Not thyroid tissue but only peripheral blood was studied.

CDR3-region Arm-PCR and iRepertoire HTBI primers produced the TCR beta libraries. In the original analysis: Identification across samples found more than 55 TRBV and around 15 TRBJ segments. TCRdb passed the multiplex PCR reads through MiXCR, listing each CDR3 protein once. TCRdb's processing, not the study's, gives the V and J calls here. This table holds some 230,000 distinct CDR3 sequences, around 16% found once. This CDR3 is built from 12 residues. Germline V gene sequence: CDR1 LGHDT, CDR2 YNNKEL (reference sequence). V was pared by 0 bases and J by 10 bases, with 9 bases between. The time point here: newly diagnosed GD, antithyroid drugs for less than 3 months. There was RNA extracted from PBMCs, and the TCR library was made from it. There are many counts of this clonotype. Its antigen is undetermined.

The chain links TRBV3-1 to TRBJ1-1; D gene unclear. The sample was peripheral blood mononuclear cells (PBMCs), taken at new diagnosis, from a patient treated with antithyroid drugs. The TCR sequence derives from a female donor with Graves disease. CDR3 in DNA: TGTGCCAGCAGCCAAGAAGGAGGGAGAGCTTTCTTT. Residues: CASSQEGGRAFF.